This T cell receptor beta chain was identified during a study of regulatory T cells in long-lasting Graves disease. Both iRepertoire HTBI primers and Arm-PCR of CDR3 regions were used to build the TCR beta libraries. TCRdb independently ran MiXCR on the multiplex PCR reads; one entry per CDR3 protein. The sample carries hundreds of thousands of distinct CDR3 sequences, over 15% recorded once. Trimming at V came to 8 bases and at J to 0 bases, leaving 7 bases not matched to a gene. CDR1 is PRHDT, CDR2 FYEKMQ, per germline (reference sequence). The CDR3 totals 15 residues. The sample's time point: newly diagnosed GD, antithyroid drugs for less than 3 months. Generation of the TCR library employed RNA extracted from PBMCs. This sample also appeared in a second study, on T cells in Graves' hyperthyroidism and ophthalmopathy. In that study: When the TCR CDR3 underwent first-round RT-PCR, the HTBI primer set was used.

This specimen consisted of peripheral blood mononuclear cells (PBMCs), obtained at new diagnosis, from a patient treated with antithyroid drugs. The sequence was obtained from a woman in her 30s with Graves disease. The chain links TRBV13 to TRBJ1-3, with 7 bases lining up with TRBD1. CDR3 in amino acids: CASGGQAISGNTIYF. DNA for the CDR3: TGTGCCAGCGGTGGACAGGCCATCTCTGGAAACACCATATATTTT.